Below are 28 T cell receptor beta chains sequenced from a single sample in a study of blood T cell repertoires in COVID-19. Data came from immunoSEQ multiplex PCR; TCRdb stores just in-frame clones and leaves some out. The repertoire includes around 330,000 clones, 89% of them detected once, and approximately 9.8% sits in the top ten. Sequencing input: PBMCs or T cells enriched from blood (not recorded which). These receptors were taken from a woman between 40 and 50 years old who had recovered from COVID-19.

The rearrangement joins TRBV10-3 to TRBJ1-6, with TRBD1 identical over 8 bases. The CDR3 contains 15 residues. The J segment lost 7 bases and the V segment lost 4 bases, leaving 6 bases of the junction unmatched. The germline CDR1 and CDR2 sequences are ENHRY and SYGVKD. In DNA form, the CDR3 reads TGTGCCATCAGTGGGCCAACAGGGGGGAATTCACCCCTCCACTTT. Translating it yields CAISGPTGGNSPLHF.

The chain couples TRBV7-2 to TRBJ2-7, with 8 positions matching TRBD2. The CDR3 has 15 residues. Trimming removed 3 bases from V and 0 bases from J; junction bases left unmatched: 4. Germline-derived CDR1 and CDR2 are SGHTA and FQGNSA. The CDR3 region has the DNA TGTGCCAGCAGCTTCGGACTAGCTCCCTCCTACGAGCAGTACTTC. This sequence encodes CASSFGLAPSYEQYF.

The chain recombines TRBV2 with TRBJ1-2, with unresolved D. The germline V gene has CDR1 SNHLY and CDR2 FYNNEI. The V end lost 4 bases, the J end lost 5 bases, and 17 bases lay between the germline ends. The CDR3 runs 15 residues. The DNA for the CDR3 is TGTGCCAGCAGTGGCCCGGACGGAGGATCATATGGCTACACCTTC. Translation gives CASSGPDGGSYGYTF.

V gene TRBV25-1 combines with J gene TRBJ2-7; 7 nucleotides match TRBD1. Germline CDR1 and CDR2: MGHDK and SYGVNS. This CDR3 region has 15 residues. V gave up 6 bases and J gave up 7 bases; unmatched junction bases: 15. The CDR3 coding sequence is TGTGCCAGCAGACGCCGGGACAGTGCCTTACGGGAGCAGTACTTC. Amino acids: CASRRRDSALREQYF.

This chain uses TRBV7-2 with TRBJ2-3; D is unclear. Germline loops: CDR1 SGHTA, CDR2 FQGNSA. There are 15 residues in the CDR3. Trimming removed 5 bases from V and 7 bases from J, with 19 bases in between. CDR3 sequence reads: CASSASSVTGYTQYF. The CDR3 DNA follows: TGTGCCAGCAGCGCAAGTTCCGTCACGGGTTATACGCAGTATTTT.

This clone is a singleton in its sample. The V gene is TRBV6-1, the J gene TRBJ2-3; 10 bases agree with TRBD2. The CDR3 is made up of 16 amino acids. After removal of 1 base from V and 1 base from J, the junction contained 2 bases not matched to a gene. Germline CDR1 reads MNHNS; CDR2 reads SASEGT. The CDR3 DNA sequence: TGTGCCAGCAGTGAAGGGCTAGCGGGGGGCACAGATACGCAGTATTTT. Translation gives CASSEGLAGGTDTQYF.

The rearrangement uses TRBV4-1 and TRBJ2-1; 11 bases map to TRBD2. From germline, CDR1 is MGHRA and CDR2 YSYEKL. There are 16 residues in the CDR3. V lost 5 bases and J lost 7; bases outside the gene matches: 10. CDR3 bases: TGCGCCAGCAGCACGAGACTAGCGGGGTCGGGGAATGAGCAGTTCTTC. It is translated as CASSTRLAGSGNEQFF.

The chain links TRBV19 to TRBJ1-1; 11 bases align to TRBD1. CDR1 LNHDA and CDR2 SQIVND come from the germline V gene (reference sequence). CDR3 length: 15 amino acids. The J segment lost 4 bases and the V segment lost 3 bases, leaving 4 bases of the junction unmatched. In nucleotides, the CDR3 is TGTGCCAGTAGTATGGCCGGGACAGGGGGCACTGAAGCTTTCTTT. It translates to CASSMAGTGGTEAFF.

The V call is TRBV13, the J call TRBJ1-2; TRBD1 might be the D (5 bases). The CDR3 covers 12 residues. Per germline, CDR1 PRHDT and CDR2 FYEKMQ (reference sequence). V was cut by 1 base and J by 8 bases, with 8 bases left in between. The chain's CDR3 is CASSLAREGYTF. For the CDR3, the DNA is TGTGCCAGCAGCTTAGCCAGGGAAGGCTACACCTTC.

In its sample, this clone was seen once. This chain uses TRBV5-8 with TRBJ2-1; 12 bases align to TRBD2. This CDR3 has 17 amino acids. CDR1 is SGHTS and CDR2 is YDEGEE in the germline V gene. J lost 2 bases, V lost 4 bases, and 7 bases had no gene match. CDR3 bases: TGTGCCAGCAGCCGAGGACTAGCGGGGACCGCCTACAATGAGCAGTTCTTC. Its translation is CASSRGLAGTAYNEQFF.

J is TRBJ2-5 and V is TRBV11-3, with TRBD2 as a possible D gene (6 bases). Germline CDR1 is SGHNT and CDR2 is YENEEA. This CDR3 has 15 residues. V lost 0 bases to trimming and J lost 5 bases, with 13 bases between them. This chain's CDR3 is CASSLDGTLRETQYF. The CDR3 DNA reads as TGTGCCAGCAGCTTAGACGGGACTCTCCGGGAGACCCAGTACTTC.

A note on this clone: Relative to the germline gene, one junction end is altered; a read error may explain this. The CDR3 DNA follows: TGCAGCGTCTTCGGACTAGCGGGGGGTCTTAACAATGAGCAGTTCTTC. Residues: CSVFGLAGGLNNEQFF. This sequence joins TRBV7-8 and TRBJ2-1; 14 positions agree with TRBD2. CDR3 length equals 16 residues. Germline CDR1 and CDR2: SGHVS and FQNEAQ.

The CDR3: CASRPRGRANQPQHF. As DNA, the CDR3 is TGTGCCAGCAGACCCAGGGGGCGGGCCAATCAGCCCCAGCATTTT. V gene TRBV5-8 combines with J gene TRBJ1-5; TRBD1 matches at 8 bases. Trimming removed 5 bases from V and 3 bases from J; junction bases left unmatched: 7. The germline CDR1 and CDR2 sequences are SGHTS and YDEGEE. CDR3 length: 15 residues.

This chain connects TRBV15 to TRBJ1-2; D gene unclear. CDR3 size: 14 residues. The V end lost 1 base, the J end lost 7 bases, and 13 bases lay between the germline ends. Germline CDR1 LNHNV, CDR2 YYDKDF (reference sequence). CDR3 nucleotides: TGTGCCACCAGCAGAGCGAGGGTGGCGGGTGGCTACACCTTC. Translated: CATSRARVAGGYTF.

The genes are TRBV9 and TRBJ1-1; weak D call: TRBD1 (6 bases). Germline V gene data show CDR1 as SGDLS and CDR2 as YYNGEE. Trimming stripped 0 bases from V and 4 bases from J, with 10 bases between. The CDR3 totals 14 residues. This CDR3 is CASSVGGTSTEAFF. The CDR3 nucleotides read TGTGCCAGCAGCGTAGGGGGGACATCCACTGAAGCTTTCTTT. The whole variable domain, filled in from reference TRBV9 and TRBJ1-1, reads DSGVTQTPKHLITATGQRVTLRCSPRSGDLSVYWYQQSLDQGLQFLIQYYNGEERAKGNILERFSAQQFPDLHSELNLSSLELGDSALYFCASSVGGTSTEAFFGQGTRLTVV.

The genes are TRBV4-3 and TRBJ2-5; perhaps TRBD2 as D (6 bases). The ends were cut back, 0 bases at V and 1 base at J, with 9 bases in the middle. The CDR3 extends over 15 amino acids. From germline, CDR1 is LGHNA and CDR2 YSLEER. The CDR3 loop reads CASSQDMTSQETQYF. The CDR3 coding sequence is TGCGCCAGCAGCCAAGATATGACTAGCCAAGAGACCCAGTACTTC.

This sequence joins TRBV2 and TRBJ2-4, with a tentative D call TRBD1 (6 bases). Trimming cost V 2 bases and J 2 bases, with 19 bases left between them. Looked up from germline, CDR1 is SNHLY and CDR2 is FYNNEI. The CDR3 contains 18 residues. In nucleotides, the CDR3 is TGTGCCAGCAGTGAACCCACTAGGCAGGGGTGGTCCAAAAACATTCAGTACTTC. Protein product: CASSEPTRQGWSKNIQYF.

The chain recombines TRBV29-1 with TRBJ1-4; D gene uncertain. CDR1 SQVTM and CDR2 ANQGSEA come from the germline V gene. There are 13 residues in the CDR3. Trimming removed 7 bases at V and 1 base at J, with 10 bases between. CDR3 region: CSAPAGTNEKLFF. CDR3 nucleotide sequence: TGCAGCGCCCCAGCGGGAACTAATGAAAAACTGTTTTTT.

The V gene is TRBV27, the J gene TRBJ2-1; D possibly corresponds to TRBD2 (5 bases). Germline lookup yields CDR1 MNHEY and CDR2 SMNVEV (reference sequence). V dropped 11 bases and J dropped 0 bases, with 11 bases sitting between them. The CDR3 has 13 amino acids. The CDR3 reads CAGRFTSYNEQFF. The CDR3 DNA reads TGTGCCGGGAGATTCACCTCCTACAATGAGCAGTTCTTC.

The V call is TRBV2, the J call TRBJ1-3, with 8 nucleotides matching TRBD1. The CDR3 runs to 14 residues. Losses at the gene ends were 8 bases for V and 3 bases for J; bases not matched to a gene: 6. Germline CDR1 and CDR2: SNHLY and FYNNEI. The CDR3 nucleotides read TGTGCCAGCTCCACCAGGGGGCTTGGAAACACCATATATTTT. Protein product: CASSTRGLGNTIYF.

CDR3 in amino acids: CASSQDADRRVGTEAFF. Written as DNA, the CDR3 is TGTGCCAGCAGCCAAGATGCGGACAGAAGAGTGGGGACTGAAGCTTTCTTT. The chain carries TRBV4-2 and TRBJ1-1, with a tentative D call TRBD1 (6 bases). CDR3 length equals 17 residues. Germline V lookup: CDR1 LGHNA, CDR2 YNFKEQ. Trimming took 0 bases from V and 5 from J, leaving 19 bases between them.

This chain uses TRBV11-2 with TRBJ1-1; D is undetermined. Trimming removed 1 base from V and 0 bases from J, with 9 bases in between. Germline CDR1 reads SGHAT; CDR2 reads FQNNGV. The CDR3 is 15 residues long. Here the CDR3 reads CASSLAPAVNTEAFF. The CDR3, as DNA: TGTGCCAGCAGCTTAGCCCCCGCGGTGAACACTGAAGCTTTCTTT.

This clone has a single count. V usage is TRBV10-3 and J usage is TRBJ2-3, with D perhaps TRBD2 (5 bases). This CDR3 comprises 17 residues. V was cut by 0 bases and J by 8 bases, with 21 bases left in between. The germline gives CDR1 ENHRY, CDR2 SYGVKD. CDR3 coding DNA: TGTGCCATCAGTGAGTCGATGGACTCCTCCGGTCGTGCTACGCAGTATTTT. This translates into CAISESMDSSGRATQYF.

This clone was seen a few times. This specimen includes other DNA sequences encoding the same CDR3. V gene TRBV4-3 combines with J gene TRBJ1-1; 7 nucleotides line up with TRBD1. Germline CDR1 LGHNA, CDR2 YSLEER. CDR3 size: 15 residues. The V gene end was trimmed by 3 bases and the J gene end by 0 bases; junction bases not matched to a gene: 4. The chain's CDR3 is CASSQGGQLNTEAFF. DNA of the CDR3: TGCGCCAGCAGCCAGGGGGGACAGCTGAACACTGAAGCTTTCTTT.

This chain uses TRBV7-8 with TRBJ1-4; D is unclear. Trimming stripped 7 bases from V and 7 bases from J, with 16 bases between. Germline lookup yields CDR1 SGHVS and CDR2 FQNEAQ. The CDR3 runs 14 residues. As DNA, the CDR3 is TGTGCCAGCACCGAAGCGGGGTGGGGTGAAAAACTGTTTTTT. It translates to CASTEAGWGEKLFF.

The rearrangement joins TRBV4-1 to TRBJ1-1; D unresolved. Germline lookup yields CDR1 MGHRA and CDR2 YSYEKL. This CDR3 region has 15 residues. With 3 bases removed from V and 4 bases from J, the gap between germline ends came to 15 bases. The CDR3 spells CASSHRITAGTEAFF. The CDR3 nucleotides read TGCGCCAGCAGCCACCGAATCACCGCCGGCACTGAAGCTTTCTTT.

The sample holds a few counts of this clone. The rearrangement links TRBV10-1 to TRBJ2-7, with D possibly matching TRBD2 (6 bases). CDR1 is WNHNN and CDR2 is SYGVQD in the germline V gene (reference sequence). The CDR3 is 13 amino acids. Trimming stripped 4 bases from V and 7 bases from J, with 14 bases between. Written as DNA, the CDR3 is TGCGCCAGCAGTGCCAATCGGGGGAGTGAGCAGTACTTC. This codes for CASSANRGSEQYF.

The chain couples TRBV5-1 to TRBJ2-7; 11 bases agree with TRBD2. There are 15 residues in the CDR3. The germline V gene encodes CDR1 SGHRS and CDR2 YFSETQ. V lost 4 bases to trimming and J lost 6 bases; unmatched junction nucleotides: 9. The CDR3 is CASSGLAGGSVEQYF. DNA of the CDR3: TGCGCCAGCAGCGGATTAGCGGGAGGGTCGGTCGAGCAGTACTTC.